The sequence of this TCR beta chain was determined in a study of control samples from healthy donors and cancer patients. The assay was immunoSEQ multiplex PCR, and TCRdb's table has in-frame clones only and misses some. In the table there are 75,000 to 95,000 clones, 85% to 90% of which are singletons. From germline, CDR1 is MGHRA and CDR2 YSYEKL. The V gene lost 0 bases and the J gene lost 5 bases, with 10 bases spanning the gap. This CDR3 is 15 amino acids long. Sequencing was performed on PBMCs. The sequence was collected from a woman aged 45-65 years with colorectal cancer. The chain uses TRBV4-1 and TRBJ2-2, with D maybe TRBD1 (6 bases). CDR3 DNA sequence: TGCGCCAGCAGCCAAGAGGGGGCTGCTACCGGGGAGCTGTTTTTT. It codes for CASSQEGAATGELFF.